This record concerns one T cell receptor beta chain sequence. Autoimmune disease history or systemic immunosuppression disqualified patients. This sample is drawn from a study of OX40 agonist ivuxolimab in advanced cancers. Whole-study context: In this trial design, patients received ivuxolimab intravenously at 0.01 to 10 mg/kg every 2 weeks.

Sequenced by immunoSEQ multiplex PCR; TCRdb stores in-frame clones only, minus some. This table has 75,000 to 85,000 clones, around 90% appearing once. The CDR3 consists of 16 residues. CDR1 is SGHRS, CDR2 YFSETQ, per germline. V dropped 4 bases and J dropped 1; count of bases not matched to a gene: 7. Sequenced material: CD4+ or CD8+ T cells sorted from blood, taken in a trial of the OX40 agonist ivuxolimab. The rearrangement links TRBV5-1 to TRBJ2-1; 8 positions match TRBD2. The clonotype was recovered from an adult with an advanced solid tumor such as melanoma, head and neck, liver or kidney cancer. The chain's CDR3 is CASSGIAGPSYNEQFF. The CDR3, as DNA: TGCGCCAGCAGCGGAATAGCGGGACCGTCCTACAATGAGCAGTTCTTC. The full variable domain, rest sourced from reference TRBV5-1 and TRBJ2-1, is KAGVTQTPRYLIKTRGQQVTLSCSPISGHRSVSWYQQTPGQGLQFLFEYFSETQRNKGNFPGRFSGRQFSNSRSEMNVSTLELGDSALYLCASSGIAGPSYNEQFFGPGTRLTVL.